The present entry profiles one TCR beta chain with its context. TCRdb reprocessed the 5' RACE reads with MiXCR, giving one entry per CDR3 protein. The data contain a few hundred thousand distinct CDR3 sequences, around 15% of them singletons. These data are taken from a study of T-cell memory formation after mild COVID-19. Study context: The two donors had largely donor-specific TCR clusters.

Germline V CDR1 and CDR2: LGHDT, YNNKEL (reference sequence). The CDR3 loop spans 17 amino acids. Germline trimming cut 1 base from V and 1 base from J; bases unmatched to any gene: 5. V usage is TRBV3-1 and J usage is TRBJ2-5; TRBD2 agrees at 11 bases. Sequencing was done on a sample of PBMCs or a T cell subset sorted from them (not recorded which). The clonotype was recovered from a man aged 18-30 years who had mild COVID-19 (a few samples of this study predate the infection). Cell type and time point are not known. The CDR3 DNA follows: TGTGCCAGCAGCCAAGCGGGGCTAGCGGGGGGCCAAGAGACCCAGTACTTC. It yields the protein CASSQAGLAGGQETQYF.